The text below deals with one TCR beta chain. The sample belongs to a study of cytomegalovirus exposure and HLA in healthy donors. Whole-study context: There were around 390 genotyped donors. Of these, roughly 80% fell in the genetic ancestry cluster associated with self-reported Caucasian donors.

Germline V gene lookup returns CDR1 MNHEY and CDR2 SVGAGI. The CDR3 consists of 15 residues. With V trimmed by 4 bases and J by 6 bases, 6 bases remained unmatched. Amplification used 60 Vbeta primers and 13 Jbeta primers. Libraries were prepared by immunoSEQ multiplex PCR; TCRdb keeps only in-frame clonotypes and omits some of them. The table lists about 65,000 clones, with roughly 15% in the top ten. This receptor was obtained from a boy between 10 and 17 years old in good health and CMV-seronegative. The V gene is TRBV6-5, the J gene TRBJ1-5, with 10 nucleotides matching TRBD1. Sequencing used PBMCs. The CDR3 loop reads CASSFSGTGAQPQHF. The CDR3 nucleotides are TGTGCCAGCAGTTTCTCCGGGACAGGGGCTCAGCCCCAGCATTTT.